What follows are 11 T cell receptor beta chains derived from one specimen sequenced in a study of T cell repertoires in cytomegalovirus infection (dated by TCRdb to between 2017 and 2020). The sequencer listed for this sample is Illumina HiSeq 1500. TCRdb reanalyzed the raw reads on its own, using fastp at Q25 for trimming and MiXCR for clone calling, and kept in-frame beta chains. CDR3 protein duplicates are merged, each entry listing the most common genes and DNA. The sample contains almost 500,000 distinct CDR3 sequences, 11% of them found a single time. The top ten clones comprise 10% to 13% of the sample. Sequenced material: PBMCs. The receptors originated from a human donor in good health (CMV status not recorded). Some clones in this sample may be carry-over from other donors' samples.

Ten or more counts support this clonotype. The chain recombines TRBV4-2 with TRBJ1-4, with 7 bases aligning to TRBD1. CDR3 length equals 15 residues. The V and J ends lost 0 bases and 8 bases, in that order; junction bases with no gene match: 6. Germline V lookup: CDR1 LGHNA, CDR2 YNFKEQ. The CDR3 DNA reads TGTGCCAGCAGCCAAGAGGGGACAGTTCGGGAAAAACTGTTTTTT. Amino acids: CASSQEGTVREKLFF.

This clonotype was recorded at least ten times. The V call is TRBV4-1, the J call TRBJ2-1, with 7 nucleotides matching TRBD2. Germline CDR1 MGHRA, CDR2 YSYEKL. The CDR3 consists of 16 residues. The junction had 6 bases not matched to a gene; V was cut back by 4 bases and J by 0 bases. The CDR3 protein is CASSPQLANSYNEQFF. CDR3 nucleotide sequence: TGCGCCAGCAGCCCGCAACTAGCGAACTCCTACAATGAGCAGTTCTTC.

This clonotype was seen repeatedly, ten times or more. The chain is built from TRBV19 and TRBJ2-1; no reliable D call. Germline lookup yields CDR1 LNHDA and CDR2 SQIVND (reference sequence). The CDR3 has 15 residues. V was shortened by 5 bases and J by 0 bases, with 11 bases between the two germline ends. In nucleotides, the CDR3 is TGTGCCAGTAGTCCAGACCCGGGCTCCTACAATGAGCAGTTCTTC. Translating gives CASSPDPGSYNEQFF.

This clonotype was seen many times. This rearrangement joins TRBV6-5 to TRBJ2-4; TRBD1 is a possible D gene (5 bases). The germline gives CDR1 MNHEY, CDR2 SVGAGI. The V end lost 3 bases, the J end lost 4 bases, and 7 bases lay between the germline ends. The CDR3 is 13 residues long. The CDR3 loop reads CASSYSGKNIQYF. DNA of the CDR3: TGTGCCAGCAGTTATTCAGGGAAAAACATTCAGTACTTC.

This clonotype was observed many times. The genes are TRBV12-3 or TRBV12-4 and TRBJ2-5; 7 nucleotides align to TRBD1. With V trimmed by 7 bases and J by 2 bases, 7 bases remained unmatched. The CDR3 runs 14 residues. Here the CDR3 DNA reads TGTGCCAGCAATCCTCCGGGACAGCAAGAGACCCAGTACTTC. Translation: CASNPPGQQETQYF.

This clonotype was observed many times. The chain couples TRBV10-2 to TRBJ1-3, with TRBD1 identical over 7 bases. Per germline, CDR1 WSHSY and CDR2 SAAADI. This CDR3 comprises 14 residues. Unmatched junction bases numbered 6, after V lost 9 bases and J lost 1 base. The chain's CDR3 is CASRDRPSGNTIYF. DNA for the CDR3: TGCGCCAGTAGGGACAGACCTTCTGGAAACACCATATATTTT.

Many counts were recorded for this clonotype. The chain uses TRBV9 and TRBJ1-5; 8 nucleotides align to TRBD1. Per the germline V gene, CDR1 is SGDLS and CDR2 is YYNGEE. V lost 5 bases to trimming and J lost 2 bases; unmatched junction nucleotides: 6. This CDR3 is 15 amino acids long. The CDR3 nucleotides are TGTGCCAGCAGTGTTGGACAGGGAGGCAATCAGCCCCAGCATTTT. It codes for CASSVGQGGNQPQHF. Drawing the rest from reference TRBV9 and TRBJ1-5, the complete variable domain is DSGVTQTPKHLITATGQRVTLRCSPRSGDLSVYWYQQSLDQGLQFLIQYYNGEERAKGNILERFSAQQFPDLHSELNLSSLELGDSALYFCASSVGQGGNQPQHFGDGTRLSIL.

This clonotype was counted many times. The chain joins TRBV18 to TRBJ2-3; the match to TRBD2 covers 12 bases. The CDR3 totals 15 residues. Germline V gives CDR1 KGHSH, CDR2 LQKENI. The V segment lost 1 base and the J segment 5 bases; nucleotides outside the gene matches: 1. The CDR3 coding sequence is TGTGCCAGCTCACCACTGGGACTAGCGGGAGATACGCAGTATTTT. Its translation is CASSPLGLAGDTQYF. The complete variable domain, with remaining parts taken from reference TRBV18 and TRBJ2-3, reads NAGVMQNPRHLVRRRGQEARLRCSPMKGHSHVYWYRQLPEEGLKFMVYLQKENIIDESGMPKERFSAEFPKEGPSILRIQQVVRGDSAAYFCASSPLGLAGDTQYFGPGTRLTVL.

V gene TRBV27 combines with J gene TRBJ1-1; the D gene is possibly TRBD1 (6 bases). Germline values: CDR1 MNHEY, CDR2 SMNVEV (reference sequence). V was trimmed by 0 bases and J by 5 bases, leaving 13 bases between them. The CDR3 runs to 15 residues. The CDR3 loop reads CASSLSTGRGTEAFF. The CDR3 DNA sequence: TGTGCCAGCAGTTTATCAACAGGGAGGGGTACTGAAGCTTTCTTT.

The CDR3 protein is CASRDRGMKYEQYF. The CDR3 bases are TGTGCCAGTCGGGACAGGGGAATGAAATACGAGCAGTACTTC. The chain employs TRBV19 and TRBJ2-7, with TRBD1 matching 10 bases. Germline V lookup: CDR1 LNHDA, CDR2 SQIVND (reference sequence). The CDR3 totals 14 residues. The V segment lost 8 bases and the J segment 4 bases; nucleotides outside the gene matches: 8.

The chain combines TRBV12-3 or TRBV12-4 with TRBJ1-5, with D maybe TRBD1 (5 bases). V was clipped by 2 bases and J by 6 bases, with 11 bases between them. The CDR3 sequence is 14 residues long. The CDR3 DNA sequence: TGTGCCAGCAGTTTAAGCAGGGATGTTCAGCCCCAGCATTTT. Translation gives CASSLSRDVQPQHF.